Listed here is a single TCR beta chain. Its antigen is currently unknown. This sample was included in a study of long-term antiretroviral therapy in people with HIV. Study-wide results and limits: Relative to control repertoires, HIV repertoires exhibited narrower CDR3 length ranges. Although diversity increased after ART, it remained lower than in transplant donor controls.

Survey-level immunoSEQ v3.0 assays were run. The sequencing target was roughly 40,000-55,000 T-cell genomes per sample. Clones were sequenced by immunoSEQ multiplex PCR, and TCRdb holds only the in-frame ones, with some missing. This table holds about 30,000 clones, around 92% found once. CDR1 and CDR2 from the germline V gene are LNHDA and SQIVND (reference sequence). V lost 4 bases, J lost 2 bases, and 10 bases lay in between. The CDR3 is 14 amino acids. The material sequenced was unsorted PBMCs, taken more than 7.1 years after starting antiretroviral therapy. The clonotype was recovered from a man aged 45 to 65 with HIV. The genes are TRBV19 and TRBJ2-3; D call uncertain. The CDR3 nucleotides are TGTGCCAGTAGTACCAGGTCCGCCACAGATACGCAGTATTTT. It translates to CASSTRSATDTQYF.